The source of this T cell receptor beta chain is a study of CD8 T cells in ankylosing spondylitis. It was by quantitative 5'-RACE with molecular barcodes that TCR beta libraries were made. TCRdb independently ran MiXCR on the 5' RACE reads; one entry per CDR3 protein. Counted here are about 300,000 distinct CDR3 sequences, around a tenth occurring once; the ten biggest clones make up 8% to 9.5%. Study results and limitations: The study looked at matched synovial fluid samples from ankylosing spondylitis patients. Disease-linked clones were reported to be significantly enriched there.

The germline V and J ends were trimmed by 6 bases and 5 bases, with 13 bases remaining between them. The CDR3 covers 13 residues. In its sample, this clonotype was seen many times. Antigen: not known. The sequence was obtained from a female donor with ankylosing spondylitis or in good health (not recorded which). The sequenced sample consisted of blood, either unsorted or a sorted T cell fraction (not recorded which). V is TRBV12-3 or TRBV12-4 and J is TRBJ1-1, with D maybe TRBD1 (5 bases). CDR3: CASSPGPKTEAFF. The CDR3 bases are TGTGCCAGCAGCCCGGGACCGAAAACTGAAGCTTTCTTT.